This T cell receptor (beta chain) was found in a study of cytomegalovirus exposure and HLA in healthy donors. V was clipped by 4 bases and J by 0 bases; unmatched bases: 7. Germline V gives CDR1 SGHDT, CDR2 YYEEEE. The CDR3 runs 15 residues. The PCR had 60 Vbeta and 13 Jbeta primers. Here immunoSEQ multiplex PCR was the method, and the copy in TCRdb shows in-frame clones only, minus some. This sample has 150,000 or so clones, with under 90% found just once. Comments on this clone: Its antigen is not identified.

Study-wide results and caveats: Certain sequence variants were highly shared and formed a cluster, and this cluster was likely a sequencing artifact. About 87% or about 30% of the time was how often most TCR beta V segments were productive, according to an earlier analysis.

The chain carries TRBV5-6 and TRBJ2-7; 7 positions match TRBD1. This TCR was recovered from a man younger than 35 in good health and CMV-seronegative. The material sequenced was PBMCs. CDR3 in DNA: TGTGCCAGCAGCCTGTTGACAGGGAGCTCCTACGAGCAGTACTTC. It specifies CASSLLTGSSYEQYF. Complete variable domain (other parts from reference TRBV5-6 and TRBJ2-7): DAGVTQSPTHLIKTRGQQVTLRCSPKSGHDTVSWYQQALGQGPQFIFQYYEEEERQRGNFPDRFSGHQFPNYSSELNVNALLLGDSALYLCASSLLTGSSYEQYFGPGTRLTVT.